One and the same sample provided the 27 T cell receptor beta chains below, sequenced in a study of T cell responses to AZD1222 COVID-19 vaccine. Profiling relied on immunoSEQ multiplex PCR, and the TCRdb table lists in-frame clones only, not all of them. Here the sample spans 95,000 to 150,000 clones, roughly 86% being singletons. This sample comprised peripheral blood, obtained on day 0 of AZD1222 vaccination. The receptor set was obtained from an adult in good health.

The chain has TRBV19 and TRBJ1-2; D is undetermined. The CDR3 loop spans 16 amino acids. Germline lookup yields CDR1 LNHDA and CDR2 SQIVND (reference sequence). The V end lost 3 bases, the J end lost 2 bases, and 16 bases lay between the germline ends. The CDR3 sequence is CASSILVDQDNYGYTF. DNA for the CDR3: TGTGCCAGTAGTATTCTTGTAGATCAGGACAACTATGGCTACACCTTC.

V usage is TRBV20-1 and J usage is TRBJ2-1; D is unclear. The CDR3 is 11 amino acids. Trimming stripped 1 base from V and 10 bases from J, with 8 bases between. Germline CDR1 reads DFQATT; CDR2 reads SNEGSKA (reference sequence). As DNA, the CDR3 is TGCAGTGCTAGAGGCTCCGGGGAGCAGTTCTTC. Its translation: CSARGSGEQFF.

The rearrangement links TRBV28 to TRBJ2-4; D may correspond to TRBD1 or TRBD2 (5 bases each). V gave up 6 bases and J gave up 0 bases, with 6 bases separating them. Germline V gives CDR1 MDHEN, CDR2 SYDVKM. The CDR3 length is 13 residues. As DNA, the CDR3 is TGTGCCAGCAGGGGGACAGCCAAAAACATTCAGTACTTC. Amino acids: CASRGTAKNIQYF.

This chain connects TRBV5-1 to TRBJ1-4; D might be TRBD1 (5 bases). Germline loops: CDR1 SGHRS, CDR2 YFSETQ. Trimming cost V 5 bases and J 4 bases, with 15 bases left between them. The CDR3 has 15 residues. The CDR3 protein is CASRGVQGVNEKLFF. CDR3 DNA sequence: TGCGCCAGCAGGGGCGTCCAGGGAGTTAATGAAAAACTGTTTTTT.

The chain recombines TRBV29-1 with TRBJ2-2, with D perhaps TRBD1 or TRBD2 (6 bases each). The CDR3 covers 14 residues. The V and J ends lost 4 bases and 2 bases respectively, with 11 bases between them. CDR1 is SQVTM, CDR2 ANQGSEA, per germline. The CDR3 sequence is CSVGMGGNTGELFF. As DNA, the CDR3 is TGCAGCGTTGGCATGGGGGGCAACACCGGGGAGCTGTTTTTT.

This clone was counted a single time. The rearrangement joins TRBV5-4 to TRBJ2-2; 7 bases line up with TRBD1. The length of the CDR3 is 15 residues. Trimming cost V 1 base and J 7 bases; bases outside gene matches: 7. The V gene's germline CDR1 is SGHNT and CDR2 YYREEE (reference sequence). CDR3 region: CASSLFKRQGGELFF. The CDR3 coding sequence is TGTGCCAGCAGCTTGTTTAAGAGACAGGGCGGGGAGCTGTTTTTT. The full variable domain, completed using reference TRBV5-4 and TRBJ2-2, is ETGVTQSPTHLIKTRGQQVTLRCSSQSGHNTVSWYQQALGQGPQFIFQYYREEENGRGNFPPRFSGLQFPNYSSELNVNALELDDSALYLCASSLFKRQGGELFFGEGSRLTVL.

The chain couples TRBV5-1 to TRBJ1-2; 9 bases are shared with TRBD1. The CDR3 extends over 14 amino acids. Germline CDR1 reads SGHRS; CDR2 reads YFSETQ. Trimming cost V 0 bases and J 9 bases; bases outside gene matches: 6. The CDR3 nucleotides read TGCGCCAGCAGCTTGGGGACAGGGGATAGCAGCTACACCTTC. Residues: CASSLGTGDSSYTF.

Only a few counts were recorded for this clone. The chain couples TRBV11-2 to TRBJ1-1; D gene uncertain. Trimming removed 8 bases from V and 5 bases from J, with 15 bases in between. The CDR3 is 13 residues long. Germline V gene sequence: CDR1 SGHAT, CDR2 FQNNGV. This chain's CDR3 is CASHRNQRTEAFF. For the CDR3, the DNA is TGTGCCAGCCACCGTAACCAGAGGACTGAAGCTTTCTTT.

The chain couples TRBV27 to TRBJ1-2, with 7 bases lining up with TRBD1. The CDR3 contains 13 residues. Germline V gene lookup returns CDR1 MNHEY and CDR2 SMNVEV (reference sequence). V shed 5 bases, J shed 4 bases, and the junction held 4 bases outside the gene matches. CDR3 sequence: CASSRGGRYGYTF. CDR3 DNA: TGTGCCAGCAGTCGAGGGGGCCGCTATGGCTACACCTTC.

Concerning this clone itself: At one of its ends the junction is not consistent with the germline gene, which may arise from a read error. V usage is TRBV27 and J usage is TRBJ2-7, with 10 bases aligning to TRBD2. The germline CDR1 and CDR2 sequences are MNHEY and SMNVEV (reference sequence). This CDR3 has 14 residues. CDR3 region: CASRLAGGPSEQYF. In DNA form, the CDR3 reads TGTGCCAGCCGTTTAGCGGGGGGACCGTCCGAGCAGTACTTC.

This clone was seen just once. The rearrangement joins TRBV4-1 to TRBJ2-2; D possibly corresponds to TRBD1 (6 bases). V was clipped by 4 bases and J by 3 bases, with 12 bases between them. CDR3 length: 15 amino acids. Germline V lookup: CDR1 MGHRA, CDR2 YSYEKL. The CDR3 loop is CASSLRTAYTGELFF. CDR3 in DNA: TGCGCCAGCAGCCTCCGGACAGCTTACACCGGGGAGCTGTTTTTT.

The genes are TRBV11-1 and TRBJ2-1; TRBD2 matches 8 bases. Germline-derived CDR1 and CDR2 are SGHAT and FQDESV (reference sequence). With V trimmed by 5 bases and J by 5 bases, 5 bases remained unmatched. This CDR3 comprises 14 residues. CDR3 nucleotide sequence: TGTGCCAGCAGCATGACGGGGGGGGACAATGAGCAGTTCTTC. Amino acid sequence: CASSMTGGDNEQFF.

The genes are TRBV7-6 and TRBJ1-2; D gene uncertain. Deletions cut 5 bases from V and 3 bases from J, with 16 bases between. In germline, CDR1 is SGHVS, CDR2 FNYEAQ. The CDR3 contains 15 residues. DNA for the CDR3: TGTGCCAGCAGCGATATGACGGGAGAGGACTATGGCTACACCTTC. Translating gives CASSDMTGEDYGYTF.

This rearrangement joins TRBV7-2 to TRBJ1-4; no clear D gene. V was pared by 7 bases and J by 7 bases, with 16 bases between. The germline V gene encodes CDR1 SGHTA and CDR2 FQGNSA. The CDR3 is 14 residues long. Here the CDR3 DNA reads TGTGCCAGCAACCGGCGATTGGATCCTGAAAAACTGTTTTTT. Its translation is CASNRRLDPEKLFF.

Only a few counts were recorded for this clone. The gene calls are TRBV7-6 and TRBJ2-1, with D uncertain. From germline, CDR1 is SGHVS and CDR2 FNYEAQ. The length of the CDR3 is 15 residues. Trimming cost V 1 base and J 0 bases, with 7 bases left between them. The CDR3 reads CASSLGSSSYNEQFF. Here the CDR3 DNA reads TGTGCCAGCAGCTTAGGGAGTAGCTCCTACAATGAGCAGTTCTTC.

The chain recombines TRBV28 with TRBJ2-5; no reliable D call. Trimming shortened V by 6 bases and J by 4 bases, and 15 bases separated the two germline ends. The CDR3 sequence is 14 residues long. In germline, CDR1 is MDHEN, CDR2 SYDVKM. The CDR3 bases are TGTGCCAGCAGCCCGGTTCTGGGTCGAGAGACCCAGTACTTC. Its protein product is CASSPVLGRETQYF.

The CDR3: CASSQGAAEKLFF. For the CDR3, the DNA is TGTGCCAGCAGCCAGGGGGCGGCTGAAAAACTGTTTTTT. V gene TRBV14 combines with J gene TRBJ1-4; D is possibly TRBD1 (6 bases). The CDR3 sequence is 13 residues long. V lost 3 bases and J 7 bases, leaving 9 bases between the germline ends. The germline CDR1 and CDR2 sequences are SGHDN and FVKESK.

The chain uses TRBV5-1 and TRBJ1-2; a possible D gene is TRBD1 (5 bases). From germline, CDR1 is SGHRS and CDR2 YFSETQ. There are 13 residues in the CDR3. Trimming shortened V by 0 bases and J by 2 bases, and 5 bases separated the two germline ends. In DNA form, the CDR3 reads TGCGCCAGCAGCTTGGAGGGGAACTATGGCTACACCTTC. Amino acid sequence: CASSLEGNYGYTF. Combining the CDR3 with reference TRBV5-1 and TRBJ1-2 gives the whole variable domain KAGVTQTPRYLIKTRGQQVTLSCSPISGHRSVSWYQQTPGQGLQFLFEYFSETQRNKGNFPGRFSGRQFSNSRSEMNVSTLELGDSALYLCASSLEGNYGYTFGSGTRLTVV.

The chain carries TRBV5-8 and TRBJ1-5; D remains ambiguous. The V and J ends lost 4 bases and 2 bases respectively, with 19 bases between them. CDR3 size: 17 residues. Germline V lookup: CDR1 SGHTS, CDR2 YDEGEE. In nucleotides, the CDR3 is TGTGCCAGCAGCCCCTCGGGGTGGCTCGAGGGCAATCAGCCCCAGCATTTT. This gives the protein CASSPSGWLEGNQPQHF.

The V and J genes are TRBV30 and TRBJ2-2; either TRBD1 or TRBD2 may supply D (5 bases each). Trimming left V 2 bases short and J 6 bases short, with 16 bases between. Germline assignment: CDR1 GTSNPN and CDR2 SVGIG (reference sequence). The CDR3 runs 15 residues. The CDR3 DNA is TGTGCCTGGAGTTGGGGTGGGACGTGGTCCGGGGAGCTGTTTTTT. This codes for CAWSWGGTWSGELFF. The complete variable domain, with remaining parts taken from reference TRBV30 and TRBJ2-2, reads SQTIHQWPATLVQPVGSPLSLECTVEGTSNPNLYWYRQAAGRGLQLLFYSVGIGQISSEVPQNLSASRPQDRQFILSSKKLLLSDSGFYLCAWSWGGTWSGELFFGEGSRLTVL.

This rearrangement joins TRBV27 to TRBJ2-3; D is unclear. V was cut by 2 bases and J by 4 bases, with 13 bases left in between. CDR1 and CDR2 (germline): MNHEY, SMNVEV (reference sequence). The CDR3 totals 15 residues. The CDR3 DNA reads TGTGCCAGCAGTTTACGGGCGCCCGCCGCAGATACGCAGTATTTT. The encoded protein is CASSLRAPAADTQYF.

The chain joins TRBV5-1 to TRBJ2-2, with D perhaps matching TRBD1 (6 bases). Trimming took 1 base from V and 3 from J, leaving 16 bases between them. Germline CDR1 reads SGHRS; CDR2 reads YFSETQ. The CDR3 is made up of 17 amino acids. CDR3 loop: CASSLTGKTPDTGELFF. DNA for the CDR3: TGCGCCAGCAGCTTGACAGGGAAGACCCCCGACACCGGGGAGCTGTTTTTT.

Details on this clone: Relative to the germline gene, one junction end is altered; a read error may explain this. The chain combines TRBV4-1 with TRBJ2-3; 7 bases map to TRBD1. Germline loops: CDR1 MGHRA, CDR2 YSYEKL. This CDR3 region has 16 residues. CDR3 sequence: CASSKDQGGRTDTQYF. For the CDR3, the DNA is TGCGCCAGCAGCAAAGATCAAGGGGGCAGGACAGATACGCAGTATTTT.

The V call is TRBV7-8, the J call TRBJ2-4; 9 nucleotides match TRBD2. The CDR3 has 19 amino acids. Per the germline V gene, CDR1 is SGHVS and CDR2 is FQNEAQ. V gave up 5 bases and J gave up 0 bases; unmatched junction bases: 14. The CDR3 region is CASSPYILLAGTAKNIQYF. CDR3 in DNA: TGTGCCAGCAGCCCGTACATTCTTCTAGCGGGAACAGCCAAAAACATTCAGTACTTC.

The chain links TRBV5-1 to TRBJ2-5; no firm D call. CDR1 is SGHRS and CDR2 is YFSETQ in the germline V gene. Between the trimmed V and J ends, which lost 2 bases and 0 bases, there was a span of 11 bases. The CDR3 extends over 15 amino acids. CDR3: CASSFKAAYQETQYF. CDR3 coding DNA: TGCGCCAGCAGCTTCAAGGCAGCGTACCAAGAGACCCAGTACTTC.

This chain joins TRBV7-2 and TRBJ1-1; perhaps TRBD1 as D (5 bases). The CDR3 runs to 13 residues. Trimming pared 2 bases from V and 5 bases from J, leaving 9 bases between. Germline CDR1 SGHTA, CDR2 FQGNSA. The CDR3 sequence: CASSLFQGTEAFF. The CDR3, as DNA: TGTGCCAGCAGCTTATTCCAGGGAACTGAAGCTTTCTTT.

V usage is TRBV3-1 (or the pseudogene TRBV3-2) and J usage is TRBJ2-3; 8 bases are a match to TRBD2. Germline CDR1 is LGHDT and CDR2 is YNNKEL (reference sequence). V was pared by 0 bases and J by 2 bases, with 7 bases of the junction left unmatched. The CDR3 contains 17 residues. The CDR3 loop is CASSQDLRTSFTDTQYF. CDR3 coding DNA: TGTGCCAGCAGCCAAGATCTGAGGACTAGCTTCACAGATACGCAGTATTTT.